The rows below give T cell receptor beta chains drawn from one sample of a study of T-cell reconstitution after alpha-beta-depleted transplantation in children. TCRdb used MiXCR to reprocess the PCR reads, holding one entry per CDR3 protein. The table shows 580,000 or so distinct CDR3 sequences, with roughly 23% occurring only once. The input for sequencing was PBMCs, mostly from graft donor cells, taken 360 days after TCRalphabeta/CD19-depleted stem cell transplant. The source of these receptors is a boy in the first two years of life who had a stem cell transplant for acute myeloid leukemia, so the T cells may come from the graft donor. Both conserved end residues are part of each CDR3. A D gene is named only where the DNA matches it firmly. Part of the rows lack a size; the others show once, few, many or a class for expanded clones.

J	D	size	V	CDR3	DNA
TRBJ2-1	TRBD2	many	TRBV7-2	CASSLELWGGNEQFF	TGTGCCAGCAGCTTAGAATTATGGGGGGGTAATGAGCAGTTCTTC
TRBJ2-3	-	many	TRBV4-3	CASSQDPEDTQYF	TGCGCCAGCAGCCAAGACCCAGAGGATACGCAGTATTTT
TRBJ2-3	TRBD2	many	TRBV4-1	CASSQVGGGADTQYF	TGCGCCAGCAGCCAAGTTGGCGGGGGGGCAGATACGCAGTATTTT
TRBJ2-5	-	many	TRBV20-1	CSGYRHQETQYF	TGCAGTGGTTACAGACACCAAGAGACCCAGTACTTC
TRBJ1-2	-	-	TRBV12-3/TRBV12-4	CASSLTPQPSYGYTF	TGTGCCAGCAGTTTAACACCCCAGCCCTCTTATGGCTACACCTTC
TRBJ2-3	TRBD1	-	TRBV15	CATSGRGLTQYF	TGTGCCACCAGCGGTAGGGGGCTTACGCAGTATTTT
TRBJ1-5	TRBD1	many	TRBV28	CASSFRQGASNQPQHF	TGTGCCAGCAGTTTTAGGCAGGGGGCTAGCAATCAGCCCCAGCATTTT
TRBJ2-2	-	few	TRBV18	CASSPWKSGELFF	TGTGCCAGCTCACCATGGAAGTCCGGGGAGCTGTTTTTT
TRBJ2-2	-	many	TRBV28	CASSLWQTDTGELFF	TGTGCCAGCAGTTTATGGCAGACCGACACCGGGGAGCTGTTTTTT
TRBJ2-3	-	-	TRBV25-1	CASSDAWADTQYF	TGTGCCAGCAGTGATGCGTGGGCAGATACGCAGTATTTT
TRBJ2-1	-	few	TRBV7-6	CASSLGPGPDNEQFF	TGTGCCAGCAGCTTAGGGCCAGGTCCGGACAATGAGCAGTTCTTC
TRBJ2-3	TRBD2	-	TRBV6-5	CASSFEAGSYTQYF	TGTGCCAGCAGTTTCGAAGCGGGGAGTTATACGCAGTATTTT
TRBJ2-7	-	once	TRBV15	CATSPGTFVGLYF	TGTGCCACCAGTCCGGGGACATTCGTGGGTTTGTACTTC
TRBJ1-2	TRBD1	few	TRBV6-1	CASRPGTELLYVGYTF	TGTGCCAGCAGACCCGGGACAGAGCTCCTCTATGTCGGCTACACCTTC
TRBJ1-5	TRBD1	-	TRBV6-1	CASSPFGAGGSQPQHF	TGTGCCAGCAGCCCGTTTGGGGCAGGGGGGAGTCAGCCCCAGCATTTT
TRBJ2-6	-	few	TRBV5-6	CASSLVRTADSGANVLTF	TGTGCCAGCAGCTTGGTTAGGACAGCGGACTCTGGGGCCAACGTCCTGACTTTC
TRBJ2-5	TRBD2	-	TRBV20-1	CSANRLAGETQYF	TGCAGTGCAAACAGGCTAGCGGGGGAGACCCAGTACTTC
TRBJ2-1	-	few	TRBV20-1	CSARATARNSYNEQFF	TGCAGTGCTAGAGCTACTGCCAGGAACAGTTACAATGAGCAGTTCTTC
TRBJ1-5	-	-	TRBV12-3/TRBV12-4	CASSFRGTDSNQPQHF	TGTGCCAGCAGTTTTCGGGGTACGGATAGCAATCAGCCCCAGCATTTT
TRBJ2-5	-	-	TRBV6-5	CASSYGQGRETQYF	TGTGCCAGCAGTTACGGGCAGGGAAGAGAGACCCAGTACTTC